This TCR beta chain was retrieved from a study of T cell responses to AZD1222 COVID-19 vaccine. Study-level findings and limits: Spike-wide coverage was observed for vaccine-associated CD4 TCRs, with dominant responses at 160-218 and 743-854.

This table comes from immunoSEQ multiplex PCR, and its TCRdb copy is limited to in-frame clones, with some not included. The sample carries approximately 120,000 clones, 88% recorded once. Note on this clone: Its antigen is still unknown.

This specimen was peripheral blood, taken on day 0 of MenACWY control vaccination. This receptor was obtained from an adult in good health.

The CDR3 region is CASSSDPGAPTYGYTF. In nucleotides, the CDR3 is TGTGCCAGCAGCTCCGACCCAGGGGCGCCGACCTATGGCTACACCTTC. The V gene is TRBV3-1 (or the pseudogene TRBV3-2), the J gene TRBJ1-2; the D gene is possibly TRBD1 (6 bases). The CDR3 runs to 16 residues. Germline V gives CDR1 LGHDT, CDR2 YNNKEL (reference sequence). V lost 5 bases and J lost 4, with 20 bases in between.